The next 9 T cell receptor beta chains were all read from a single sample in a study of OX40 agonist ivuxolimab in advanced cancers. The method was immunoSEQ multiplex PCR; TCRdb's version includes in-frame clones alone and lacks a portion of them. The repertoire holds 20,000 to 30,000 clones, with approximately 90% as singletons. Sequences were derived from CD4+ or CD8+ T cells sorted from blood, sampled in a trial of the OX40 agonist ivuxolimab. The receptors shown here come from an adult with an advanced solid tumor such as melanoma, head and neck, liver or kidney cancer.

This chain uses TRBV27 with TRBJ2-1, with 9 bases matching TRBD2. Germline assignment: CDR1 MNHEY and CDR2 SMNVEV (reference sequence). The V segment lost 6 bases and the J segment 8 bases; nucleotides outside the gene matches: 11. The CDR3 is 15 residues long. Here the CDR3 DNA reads TGTGCCAGCAGACTGAGCGGGGGGCCCCCCCATGAGCAGTTCTTC. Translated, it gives CASRLSGGPPHEQFF.

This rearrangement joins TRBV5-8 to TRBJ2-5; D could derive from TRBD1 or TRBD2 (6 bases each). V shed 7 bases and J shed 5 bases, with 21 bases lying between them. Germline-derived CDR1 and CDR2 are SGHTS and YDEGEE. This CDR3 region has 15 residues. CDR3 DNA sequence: TGTGCCAGCCCTCGGGGGCTAGCGACACTCGAGACCCAGTACTTC. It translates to CASPRGLATLETQYF.

The CDR3 region has the DNA TGTGCCAGCAGTGACCTTAGCGGACCTACAATTGAGCAGTACTTC. This gives the protein CASSDLSGPTIEQYF. This chain uses TRBV2 with TRBJ2-7; D is possibly TRBD2 (6 bases). This CDR3 spans 15 amino acids. Trimming pared 3 bases from V and 7 bases from J, leaving 19 bases between. Germline V CDR1 and CDR2: SNHLY, FYNNEI.

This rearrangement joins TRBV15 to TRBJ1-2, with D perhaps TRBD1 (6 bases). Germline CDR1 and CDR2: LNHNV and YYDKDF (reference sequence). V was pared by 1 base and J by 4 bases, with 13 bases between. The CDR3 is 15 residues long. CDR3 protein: CATSRGETGPYGYTF. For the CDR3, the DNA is TGTGCCACCAGCAGAGGAGAGACAGGACCCTATGGCTACACCTTC. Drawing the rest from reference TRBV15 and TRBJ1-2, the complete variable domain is DAMVIQNPRYQVTQFGKPVTLSCSQTLNHNVMYWYQQKSSQAPKLLFHYYDKDFNNEADTPDNFQSRRPNTSFCFLDIRSPGLGDTAMYLCATSRGETGPYGYTFGSGTRLTVV.

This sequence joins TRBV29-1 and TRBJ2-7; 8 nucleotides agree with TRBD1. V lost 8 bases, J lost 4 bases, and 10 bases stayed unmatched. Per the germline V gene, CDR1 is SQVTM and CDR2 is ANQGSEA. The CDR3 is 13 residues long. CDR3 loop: CSILTGERYEQYF. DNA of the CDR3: TGCAGCATACTGACAGGGGAAAGGTACGAGCAGTACTTC.

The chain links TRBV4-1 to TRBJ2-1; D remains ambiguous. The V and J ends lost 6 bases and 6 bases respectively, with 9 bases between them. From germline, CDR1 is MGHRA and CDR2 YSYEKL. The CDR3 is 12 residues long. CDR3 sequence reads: CASRSFGNEQFF. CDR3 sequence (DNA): TGCGCCAGCAGATCCTTCGGCAATGAGCAGTTCTTC.

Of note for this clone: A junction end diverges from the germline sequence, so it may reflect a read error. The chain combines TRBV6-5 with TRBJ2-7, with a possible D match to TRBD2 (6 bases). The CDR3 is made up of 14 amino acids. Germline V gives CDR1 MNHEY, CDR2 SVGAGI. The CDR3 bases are TGTGCCAGCAGTTCGGGGGTCGGAACGGGAGACGGGCACTTC. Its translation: CASSSGVGTGDGHF.

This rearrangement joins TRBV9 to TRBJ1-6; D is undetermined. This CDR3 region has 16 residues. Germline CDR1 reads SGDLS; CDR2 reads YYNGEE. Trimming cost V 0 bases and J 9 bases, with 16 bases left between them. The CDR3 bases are TGTGCCAGCAGCGTAGGGCAGTGGAGCAGTTCTTCACCCCTCCACTTT. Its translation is CASSVGQWSSSSPLHF.

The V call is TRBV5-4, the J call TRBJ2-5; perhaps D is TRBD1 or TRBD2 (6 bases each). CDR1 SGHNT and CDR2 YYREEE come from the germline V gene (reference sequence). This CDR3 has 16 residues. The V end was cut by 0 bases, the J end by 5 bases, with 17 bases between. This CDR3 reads CASSLGVGGPLETQYF. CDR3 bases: TGTGCCAGCAGCTTGGGAGTAGGGGGGCCCTTGGAGACCCAGTACTTC.